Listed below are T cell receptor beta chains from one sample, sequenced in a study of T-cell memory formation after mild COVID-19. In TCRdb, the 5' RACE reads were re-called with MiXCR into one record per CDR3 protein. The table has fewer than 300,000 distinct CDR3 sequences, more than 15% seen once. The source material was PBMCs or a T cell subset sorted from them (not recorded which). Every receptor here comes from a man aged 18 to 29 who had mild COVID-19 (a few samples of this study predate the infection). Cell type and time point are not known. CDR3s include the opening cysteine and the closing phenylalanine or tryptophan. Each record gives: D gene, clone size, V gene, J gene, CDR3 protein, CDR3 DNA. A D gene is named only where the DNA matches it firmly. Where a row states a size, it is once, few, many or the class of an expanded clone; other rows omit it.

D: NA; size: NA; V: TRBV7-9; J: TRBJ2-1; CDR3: CASSLGVAGEQFF; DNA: TGTGCCAGCAGCTTAGGAGTAGCCGGTGAGCAGTTCTTC
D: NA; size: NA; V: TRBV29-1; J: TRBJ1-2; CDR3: CSASRGEGYGYTF; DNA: TGCAGCGCCTCAAGGGGGGAAGGCTATGGCTACACCTTC
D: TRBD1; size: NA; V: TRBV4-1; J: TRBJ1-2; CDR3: CASSQGQGGVYGYTF; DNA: TGCGCCAGCAGCCAAGGACAGGGAGGAGTCTATGGCTACACCTTC
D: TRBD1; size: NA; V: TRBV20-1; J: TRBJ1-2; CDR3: CSAPRGLGGYTF; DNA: TGCAGTGCTCCAAGGGGGCTTGGAGGCTACACCTTC
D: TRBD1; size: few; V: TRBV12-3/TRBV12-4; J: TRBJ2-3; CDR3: CASTSTGSTDTQYF; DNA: TGTGCCAGCACCTCGACAGGGAGCACAGATACGCAGTATTTT
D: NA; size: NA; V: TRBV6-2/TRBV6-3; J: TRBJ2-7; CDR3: CASNKGEQYF; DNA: TGTGCCAGCAACAAGGGTGAGCAGTACTTC
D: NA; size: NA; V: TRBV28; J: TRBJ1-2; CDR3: CASSLGFGYTF; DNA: TGTGCCAGCAGTTTGGGTTTTGGCTACACCTTC
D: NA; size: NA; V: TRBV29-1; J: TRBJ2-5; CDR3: CSVRRDFKTQYF; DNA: TGCAGCGTGAGACGGGACTTTAAGACCCAGTACTTC
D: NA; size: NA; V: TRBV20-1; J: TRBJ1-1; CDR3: CSARNFRDNMNTEAFF; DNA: TGCAGTGCCCGAAACTTCCGGGACAACATGAACACTGAAGCTTTCTTT
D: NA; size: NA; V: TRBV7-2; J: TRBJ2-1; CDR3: CASSLTGRLNEQFF; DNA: TGTGCCAGCAGCTTGACAGGGAGGCTCAATGAGCAGTTCTTC
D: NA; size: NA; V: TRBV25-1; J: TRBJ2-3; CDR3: CASSEGVEQYF; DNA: TGTGCCAGCAGTGAGGGAGTCGAGCAGTATTTT
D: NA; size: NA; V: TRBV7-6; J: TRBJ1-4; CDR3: CASSFRTLGLGTNEKLFF; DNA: TGTGCCAGCAGCTTTCGGACGTTGGGTTTGGGAACTAATGAAAAACTGTTTTTT
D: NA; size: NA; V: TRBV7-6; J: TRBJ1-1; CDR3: CASSFGPRFHVNTEAFF; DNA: TGTGCCAGCAGCTTTGGGCCCAGGTTCCACGTGAACACTGAAGCTTTCTTT
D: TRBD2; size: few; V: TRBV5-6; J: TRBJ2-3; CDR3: CASSLGTSGGPDTQYF; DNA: TGTGCCAGCAGCTTAGGGACTAGCGGGGGTCCAGATACGCAGTATTTT
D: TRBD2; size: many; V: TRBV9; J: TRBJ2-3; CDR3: CASSVRLAGGTDTQYF; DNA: TGTGCCAGCAGCGTCCGACTGGCGGGGGGCACAGATACGCAGTATTTT
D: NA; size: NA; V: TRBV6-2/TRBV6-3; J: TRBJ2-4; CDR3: CASSYDLKAYF; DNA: TGTGCCAGCAGTTATGACCTCAAAGCGTACTTC
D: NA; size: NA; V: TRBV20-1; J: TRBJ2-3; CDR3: CSARSVQGTDTQYF; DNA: TGCAGTGCTAGATCGGTACAGGGCACAGATACGCAGTATTTT
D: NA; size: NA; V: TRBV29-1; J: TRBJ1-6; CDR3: CSATDSFNSPLHF; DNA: TGCAGCGCAACCGACAGTTTTAATTCACCCCTCCACTTT
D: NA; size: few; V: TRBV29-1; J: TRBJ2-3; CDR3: CSAGVGTDTQYF; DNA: TGCAGCGCCGGGGTGGGCACAGATACGCAGTATTTT
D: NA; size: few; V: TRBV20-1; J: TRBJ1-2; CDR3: CRGTTWRSTTSRDGYTF; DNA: TGCAGGGGGACCACCTGGCGGAGCACTACATCTAGGGATGGCTACACCTTC
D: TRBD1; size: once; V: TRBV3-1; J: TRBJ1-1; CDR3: CASRWGQPNTEAFF; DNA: TGTGCCAGCAGGTGGGGACAGCCGAACACTGAAGCTTTCTTT
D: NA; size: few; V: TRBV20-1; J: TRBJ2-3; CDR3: CSAGSELGDTQYF; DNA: TGCAGTGCTGGTTCTGAGTTAGGAGATACGCAGTATTTT
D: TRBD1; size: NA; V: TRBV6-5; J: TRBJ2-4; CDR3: CASTIDRAGQGIQYF; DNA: TGTGCCAGCACCATAGACAGGGCCGGACAAGGCATTCAGTACTTC
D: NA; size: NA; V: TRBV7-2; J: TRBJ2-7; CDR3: CASSLAARTFVEQYF; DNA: TGTGCCAGCAGCTTAGCGGCGCGGACCTTTGTCGAGCAGTACTTC
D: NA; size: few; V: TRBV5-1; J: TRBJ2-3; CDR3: CASSLGSSSTDTQYF; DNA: TGCGCCAGCAGCCTCGGGTCCTCTAGCACAGATACGCAGTATTTT